One sample yielded the 15 T cell receptor beta chains listed below, sequenced in a study of T cell responses to AZD1222 COVID-19 vaccine. Sequencing was performed with immunoSEQ multiplex PCR; in TCRdb, only in-frame clones are kept and a portion is missing. The table includes 100,000 to 150,000 clones, around 85% detected once. This specimen consisted of peripheral blood, obtained 28 days after the second AZD1222 dose. All receptors come from an adult who received the AZD1222 COVID-19 vaccine.

The chain carries TRBV5-5 and TRBJ1-1, with D possibly being TRBD1 (5 bases). The length of the CDR3 is 16 residues. Trimming pared 1 base from V and 0 bases from J, leaving 13 bases between. Germline V gene lookup returns CDR1 SGHKS and CDR2 YYEKEE (reference sequence). In DNA, the CDR3 is TGTGCCAGCAGCTTGTTCACAGGAAAAATGAACACTGAAGCTTTCTTT. Translating gives CASSLFTGKMNTEAFF.

The J gene is TRBJ1-6, the V gene TRBV5-8; no definite D call. Germline values: CDR1 SGHTS, CDR2 YDEGEE. V shed 6 bases and J shed 7 bases, with 11 bases lying between them. The CDR3 covers 13 residues. Here the CDR3 DNA reads TGTGCCAGCACCACGCGGACGAATTCACCCCTCCACTTT. It codes for CASTTRTNSPLHF.

The CDR3 DNA sequence: TGTGCCAGCAGCCAAATGCGGGGGGATGGAGAGACCCAGTACTTC. This encodes CASSQMRGDGETQYF. The chain couples TRBV3-1 (or the pseudogene TRBV3-2) to TRBJ2-5; TRBD2 matches 8 bases. The CDR3 has 15 residues. Germline CDR1 is LGHDT and CDR2 is YNNKEL (reference sequence). V trimming: 2 bases; J trimming: 4 bases; junction bases outside the gene matches: 6.

This chain uses TRBV28 with TRBJ2-2; 7 positions match TRBD2. Germline CDR1 and CDR2: MDHEN and SYDVKM. V gave up 5 bases and J gave up 0 bases; unmatched junction bases: 6. This CDR3 region has 16 residues. As DNA, the CDR3 is TGTGCCAGCAGTGGGGAGGGCGGCACGAACACCGGGGAGCTGTTTTTT. Protein sequence: CASSGEGGTNTGELFF.

This chain joins TRBV5-8 and TRBJ2-5, with 10 bases that match TRBD1. This CDR3 is built from 14 residues. The V and J ends lost 5 bases and 4 bases, in that order; junction bases with no gene match: 5. The V gene's germline CDR1 is SGHTS and CDR2 YDEGEE. As DNA, the CDR3 is TGTGCCAGCAGGATGACAGGGGGCGCAGAGACCCAGTACTTC. Translation: CASRMTGGAETQYF.

This clone appeared once. This chain joins TRBV5-1 and TRBJ1-4, with D possibly matching TRBD1 (6 bases). CDR3 length: 15 residues. V dropped 4 bases and J dropped 3 bases, with 13 bases sitting between them. From germline, CDR1 is SGHRS and CDR2 YFSETQ. CDR3 bases: TGCGCCAGCAGCCCCCGGGGGGGGCCTAATGAAAAACTGTTTTTT. Residues: CASSPRGGPNEKLFF.

There are a few counts of this clone. The chain combines TRBV11-3 with TRBJ2-3, with D maybe TRBD2 (6 bases). The germline V and J ends were trimmed by 0 bases and 0 bases, with 16 bases remaining between them. The germline V gene encodes CDR1 SGHNT and CDR2 YENEEA. The CDR3 loop spans 18 amino acids. For the CDR3, the DNA is TGTGCCAGCAGCTTAGATACGGGGGTCGCGGTGAGCACAGATACGCAGTATTTT. It translates to CASSLDTGVAVSTDTQYF.

This chain links TRBV5-1 with TRBJ2-2, with 9 positions matching TRBD2. The CDR3 consists of 17 residues. Germline V gene data show CDR1 as SGHRS and CDR2 as YFSETQ. V lost 1 base and J lost 3; bases outside the gene matches: 7. CDR3 nucleotides: TGCGCCAGCAGCTTGACGGTGGCGGGGGGGCACACCGGGGAGCTGTTTTTT. As protein: CASSLTVAGGHTGELFF. Together with reference TRBV5-1 and TRBJ2-2, the CDR3 gives the full variable domain: KAGVTQTPRYLIKTRGQQVTLSCSPISGHRSVSWYQQTPGQGLQFLFEYFSETQRNKGNFPGRFSGRQFSNSRSEMNVSTLELGDSALYLCASSLTVAGGHTGELFFGEGSRLTVL.

The chain combines TRBV3-1 (or the pseudogene TRBV3-2) with TRBJ1-2, with D hard to call. In germline, CDR1 is LGHDT, CDR2 YNNKEL (reference sequence). The CDR3 runs to 12 residues. The V end lost 0 bases, the J end lost 4 bases, and 3 bases lay between the germline ends. The CDR3 coding sequence is TGTGCCAGCAGCCAAGATCCCTATGGCTACACCTTC. Residues: CASSQDPYGYTF.

This chain joins TRBV9 and TRBJ2-7, with D hard to call. Between the trimmed V and J ends, which lost 0 bases and 3 bases, there was a span of 10 bases. The CDR3 loop spans 14 amino acids. The germline gives CDR1 SGDLS, CDR2 YYNGEE. This CDR3 reads CASSVGVTHYEQYF. The CDR3 DNA sequence: TGTGCCAGCAGCGTAGGAGTGACACACTACGAGCAGTACTTC.

This clone has just one count. The chain carries TRBV6-5 and TRBJ1-1; no firm D call. Germline CDR1 and CDR2: MNHEY and SVGAGI. This CDR3 comprises 13 residues. Trimming took 8 bases from V and 3 from J, leaving 13 bases between them. CDR3 residues: CASCREGYTEAFF. The CDR3 nucleotides are TGTGCCAGCTGCCGGGAGGGCTACACTGAAGCTTTCTTT.

This clone was observed a single time. Sequence at one end of the junction differs from germline and may be a read error. The chain combines TRBV10-2 with TRBJ2-1, with TRBD1 matching over 7 bases. The CDR3 sequence is 12 residues long. Germline V gene sequence: CDR1 WSHSY, CDR2 SAAADI. The CDR3 region has the DNA TGCGCCAGCAGTGAGTCGCTTGGACAGGTGGTCTTC. Translated: CASSESLGQVVF.

CDR3 nucleotides: TGTGCCAGCTCACCGGCGGACTCCACCGGGGAGCTGTTTTTT. Its translation: CASSPADSTGELFF. The chain employs TRBV18 and TRBJ2-2; possibly TRBD2 for D (5 bases). This CDR3 has 14 residues. Trimming took off 3 bases at V and 4 bases at J, with 9 bases between the two ends. In germline, CDR1 is KGHSH, CDR2 LQKENI.

Comments on this clone: At the DNA level, this CDR3 is encoded by other sequences in the same sample as well. The chain links TRBV11-2 to TRBJ2-5; the match to TRBD2 covers 7 bases. CDR1 is SGHAT and CDR2 is FQNNGV in the germline V gene. This CDR3 is built from 14 residues. With 1 base clipped from V and 4 bases from J, the junction kept 3 bases outside the gene matches. CDR3 nucleotides: TGTGCCAGCAGCTTAGGGTCGGGGGGAGAGACCCAGTACTTC. Encoded protein: CASSLGSGGETQYF. Variable domain in full (rest from reference TRBV11-2 and TRBJ2-5): EAGVAQSPRYKIIEKRQSVAFWCNPISGHATLYWYQQILGQGPKLLIQFQNNGVVDDSQLPKDRFSAERLKGVDSTLKIQPAKLEDSAVYLCASSLGSGGETQYFGPGTRLLVL.

CDR3 residues: CASSIGRGVSGNTIYF. The CDR3, as DNA: TGTGCCAGTAGTATAGGTAGAGGAGTCTCTGGAAACACCATATATTTT. The chain links TRBV19 to TRBJ1-3; D unresolved. The CDR3 extends over 16 amino acids. Germline loops: CDR1 LNHDA, CDR2 SQIVND (reference sequence). The germline V and J ends were trimmed by 1 base and 0 bases, with 10 bases remaining between them.